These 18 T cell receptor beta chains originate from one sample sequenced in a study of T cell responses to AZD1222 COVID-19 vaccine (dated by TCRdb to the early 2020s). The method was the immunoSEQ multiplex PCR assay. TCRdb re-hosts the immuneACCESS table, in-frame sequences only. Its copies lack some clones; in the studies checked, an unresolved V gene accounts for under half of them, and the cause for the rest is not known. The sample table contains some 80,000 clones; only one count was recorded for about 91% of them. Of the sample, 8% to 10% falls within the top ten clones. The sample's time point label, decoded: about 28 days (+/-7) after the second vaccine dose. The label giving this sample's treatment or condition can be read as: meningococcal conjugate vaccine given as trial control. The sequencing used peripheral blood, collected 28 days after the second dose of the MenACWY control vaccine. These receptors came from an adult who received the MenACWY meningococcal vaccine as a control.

The CDR3 sequence: CAGRQDRDGYTF. The CDR3 DNA reads as TGTGCCGGACGACAGGACCGAGATGGCTACACCTTC. This sequence joins TRBV5-3 and TRBJ1-2, with D maybe TRBD1 (6 bases). TRBV5-3 is identified as an open reading frame with a role that is uncertain. This CDR3 contains 12 residues. V dropped 10 bases and J dropped 6 bases, with 16 bases sitting between them.

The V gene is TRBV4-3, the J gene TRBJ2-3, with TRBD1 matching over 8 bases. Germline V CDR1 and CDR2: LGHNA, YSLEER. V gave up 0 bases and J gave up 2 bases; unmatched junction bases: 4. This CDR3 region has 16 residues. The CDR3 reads CASSQETGGNTDTQYF. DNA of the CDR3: TGCGCCAGCAGCCAAGAAACAGGGGGGAACACAGATACGCAGTATTTT.

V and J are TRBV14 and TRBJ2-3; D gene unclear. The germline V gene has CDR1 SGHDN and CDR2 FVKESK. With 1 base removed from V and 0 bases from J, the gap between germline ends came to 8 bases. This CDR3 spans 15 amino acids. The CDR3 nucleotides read TGTGCCAGCAGCCAAGGCCAGGCTAGCACAGATACGCAGTATTTT. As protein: CASSQGQASTDTQYF. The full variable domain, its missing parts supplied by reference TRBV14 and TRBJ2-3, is EAGVTQFPSHSVIEKGQTVTLRCDPISGHDNLYWYRRVMGKEIKFLLHFVKESKQDESGMPNNRFLAERTGGTYSTLKVQPAELEDSGVYFCASSQGQASTDTQYFGPGTRLTVL.

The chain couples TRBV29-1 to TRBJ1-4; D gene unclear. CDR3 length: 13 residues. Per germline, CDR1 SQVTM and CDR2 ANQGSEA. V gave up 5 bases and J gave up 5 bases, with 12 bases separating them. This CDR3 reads CSVSHRLNEKLFF. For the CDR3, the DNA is TGCAGCGTTTCTCACAGACTAAATGAAAAACTGTTTTTT.

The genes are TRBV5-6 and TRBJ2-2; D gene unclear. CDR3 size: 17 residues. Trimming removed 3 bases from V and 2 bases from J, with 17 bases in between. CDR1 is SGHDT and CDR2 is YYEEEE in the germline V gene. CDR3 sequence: CASSSPILDTNTGELFF. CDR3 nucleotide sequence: TGTGCCAGCAGCTCGCCAATCTTAGACACTAACACCGGGGAGCTGTTTTTT. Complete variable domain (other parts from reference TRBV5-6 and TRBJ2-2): DAGVTQSPTHLIKTRGQQVTLRCSPKSGHDTVSWYQQALGQGPQFIFQYYEEEERQRGNFPDRFSGHQFPNYSSELNVNALLLGDSALYLCASSSPILDTNTGELFFGEGSRLTVL.

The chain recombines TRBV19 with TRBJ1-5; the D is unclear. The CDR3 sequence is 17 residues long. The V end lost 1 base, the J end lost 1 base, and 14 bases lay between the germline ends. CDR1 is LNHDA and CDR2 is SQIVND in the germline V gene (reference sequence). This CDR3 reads CASSIGEGLGSNQPQHF. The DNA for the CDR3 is TGTGCCAGTAGTATAGGGGAAGGGCTCGGGAGCAATCAGCCCCAGCATTTT.

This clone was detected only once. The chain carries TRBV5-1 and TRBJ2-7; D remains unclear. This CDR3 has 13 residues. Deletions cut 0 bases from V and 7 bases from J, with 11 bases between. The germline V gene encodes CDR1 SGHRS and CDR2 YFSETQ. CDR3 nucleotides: TGCGCCAGCAGCTTGGCCGGGCGTAAAGAGCAGTACTTC. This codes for CASSLAGRKEQYF.

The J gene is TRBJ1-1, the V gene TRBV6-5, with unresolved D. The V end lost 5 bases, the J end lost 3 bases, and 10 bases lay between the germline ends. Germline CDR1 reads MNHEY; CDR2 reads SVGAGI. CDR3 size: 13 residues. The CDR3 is CASSRLIDTEAFF. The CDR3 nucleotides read TGTGCCAGCAGTCGACTCATCGACACTGAAGCTTTCTTT.

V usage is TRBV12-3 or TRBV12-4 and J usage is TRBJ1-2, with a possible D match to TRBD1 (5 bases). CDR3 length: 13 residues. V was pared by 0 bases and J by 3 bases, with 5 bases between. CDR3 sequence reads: CASSLAGDYGYTF. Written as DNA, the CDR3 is TGTGCCAGCAGTTTAGCGGGGGACTATGGCTACACCTTC.

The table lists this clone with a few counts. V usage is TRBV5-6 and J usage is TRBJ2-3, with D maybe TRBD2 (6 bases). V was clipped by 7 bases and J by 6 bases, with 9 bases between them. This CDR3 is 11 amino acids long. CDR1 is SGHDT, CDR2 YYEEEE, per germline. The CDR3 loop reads CASALADTQYF. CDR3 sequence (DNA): TGTGCCAGCGCACTAGCCGATACGCAGTATTTT. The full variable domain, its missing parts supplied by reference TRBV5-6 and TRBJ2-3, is DAGVTQSPTHLIKTRGQQVTLRCSPKSGHDTVSWYQQALGQGPQFIFQYYEEEERQRGNFPDRFSGHQFPNYSSELNVNALLLGDSALYLCASALADTQYFGPGTRLTVL.

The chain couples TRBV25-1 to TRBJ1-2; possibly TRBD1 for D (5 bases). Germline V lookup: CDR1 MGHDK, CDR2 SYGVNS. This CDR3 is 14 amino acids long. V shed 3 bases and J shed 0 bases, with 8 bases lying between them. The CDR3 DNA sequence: TGTGCCAGCAGTGACACAGGCCCTAACTATGGCTACACCTTC. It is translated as CASSDTGPNYGYTF.

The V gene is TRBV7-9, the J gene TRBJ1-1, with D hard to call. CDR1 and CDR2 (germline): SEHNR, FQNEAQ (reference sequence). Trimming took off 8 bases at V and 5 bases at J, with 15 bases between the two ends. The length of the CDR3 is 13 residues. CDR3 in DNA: TGTGCCAGCGGGAGCGCGGGGAGGACTGAAGCTTTCTTT. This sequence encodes CASGSAGRTEAFF. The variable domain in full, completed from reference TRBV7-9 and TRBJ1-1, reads DTGVSQNPRHKITKRGQNVTFRCDPISEHNRLYWYRQTLGQGPEFLTYFQNEAQLEKSRLLSDRFSAERPKGSFSTLEIQRTEQGDSAMYLCASGSAGRTEAFFGQGTRLTVV.

The CDR3 here is CASHGGFNEKLFF. Here the CDR3 DNA reads TGTGCCAGCCACGGGGGGTTTAATGAAAAACTGTTTTTT. This sequence joins TRBV28 and TRBJ1-4, with D possibly matching TRBD1 (5 bases). Looked up from germline, CDR1 is MDHEN and CDR2 is SYDVKM. The CDR3 runs 13 residues. V was trimmed by 8 bases and J by 4 bases, leaving 11 bases between them.

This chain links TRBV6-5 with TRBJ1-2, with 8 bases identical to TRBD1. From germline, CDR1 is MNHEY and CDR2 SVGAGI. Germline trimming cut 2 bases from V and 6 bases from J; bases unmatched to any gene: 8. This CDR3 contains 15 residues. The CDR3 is CASSYDDRGIDGYTF. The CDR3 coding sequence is TGTGCCAGCAGTTACGATGACAGGGGTATAGATGGCTACACCTTC.

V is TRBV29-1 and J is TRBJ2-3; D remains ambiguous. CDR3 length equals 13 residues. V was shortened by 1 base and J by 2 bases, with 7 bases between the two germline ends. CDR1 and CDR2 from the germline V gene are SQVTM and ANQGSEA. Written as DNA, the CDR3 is TGCAGCGTTGAAGCATCAGACACAGATACGCAGTATTTT. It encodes CSVEASDTDTQYF.

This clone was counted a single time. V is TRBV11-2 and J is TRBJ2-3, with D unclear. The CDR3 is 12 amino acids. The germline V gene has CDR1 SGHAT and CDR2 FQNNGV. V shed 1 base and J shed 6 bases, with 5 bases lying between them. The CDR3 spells CASSLVGDTQYF. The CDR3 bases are TGTGCCAGCAGCTTAGTCGGGGATACGCAGTATTTT.

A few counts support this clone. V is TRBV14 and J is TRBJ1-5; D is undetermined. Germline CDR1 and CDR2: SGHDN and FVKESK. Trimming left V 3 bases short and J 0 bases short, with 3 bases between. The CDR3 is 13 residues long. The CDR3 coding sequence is TGTGCCAGCAGCCAGAGTAGCAATCAGCCCCAGCATTTT. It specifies CASSQSSNQPQHF. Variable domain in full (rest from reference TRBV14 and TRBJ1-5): EAGVTQFPSHSVIEKGQTVTLRCDPISGHDNLYWYRRVMGKEIKFLLHFVKESKQDESGMPNNRFLAERTGGTYSTLKVQPAELEDSGVYFCASSQSSNQPQHFGDGTRLSIL.

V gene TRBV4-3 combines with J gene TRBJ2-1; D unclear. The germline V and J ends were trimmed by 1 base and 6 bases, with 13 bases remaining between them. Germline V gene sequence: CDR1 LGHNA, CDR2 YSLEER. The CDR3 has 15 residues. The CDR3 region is CASSQGNRVVNEQFF. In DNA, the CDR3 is TGCGCCAGCAGCCAAGGTAACAGAGTAGTCAATGAGCAGTTCTTC.